These T cell receptor beta chains were read from a single sample in a study of T cell responses to AZD1222 COVID-19 vaccine. Sequencing used immunoSEQ multiplex PCR; TCRdb keeps in-frame clones, though not all of them. The data show about 170,000 clones, with 90% seen just once and less than 1.6% held by the top ten. Sequencing was performed on peripheral blood, taken on day 0 of AZD1222 vaccination. These receptor sequences come from an adult in good health. Both conserved end residues are part of each CDR3. The D gene is left open where the match is weak. Clone size is shown for a subset of rows, as once, few, many or a class of expanded clone.

- | TRBJ1-2 | - | TRBV11-2 | CASSLAPQGISSGYTF | TGTGCCAGCAGCTTAGCACCGCAGGGAATCTCTAGCGGCTACACCTTC
- | TRBJ2-5 | TRBD2 | TRBV5-1 | CASSSGTNQETQYF | TGCGCCAGCAGCTCGGGGACTAACCAAGAGACCCAGTACTTC
- | TRBJ2-5 | - | TRBV18 | CASSPPQQETQYF | TGTGCCAGCTCACCACCACAGCAAGAGACCCAGTACTTC
- | TRBJ1-2 | TRBD1 | TRBV28 | CASSQGQVFNYGYTF | TGTGCCAGCAGCCAGGGACAGGTGTTTAACTATGGCTACACCTTC
- | TRBJ1-2 | - | TRBV19 | CASSTGTGDYGYTF | TGTGCCAGTAGTACCGGCACAGGCGACTATGGCTACACCTTC
- | TRBJ2-7 | - | TRBV10-3 | CAIRDGAAYEQYF | TGTGCCATCAGGGACGGGGCTGCCTACGAGCAGTACTTC
- | TRBJ1-1 | - | TRBV28 | CASSHIKVKGSTEAFF | TGTGCCAGCAGTCATATCAAGGTTAAAGGGAGCACTGAAGCTTTCTTT
- | TRBJ2-1 | TRBD2 | TRBV5-1 | CASSLEASGYNEQFF | TGCGCCAGCAGCTTGGAGGCTAGCGGCTACAATGAGCAGTTCTTC
- | TRBJ1-1 | TRBD1 | TRBV7-2 | CASSFLQGGTEAFF | TGTGCCAGCAGCTTTCTACAGGGGGGGACTGAAGCTTTCTTT
- | TRBJ1-1 | - | TRBV5-1 | CASSLGGTQNTEAFF | TGCGCCAGCAGCTTGGGGGGGACCCAGAACACTGAAGCTTTCTTT
- | TRBJ1-1 | - | TRBV27 | CASSLVGNTEAFF | TGTGCCAGCAGTTTAGTAGGGAACACTGAAGCTTTCTTT
once | TRBJ1-5 | - | TRBV6-5 | CASSHSGTWEQPQHF | TGTGCCAGCAGCCACTCCGGGACATGGGAACAGCCCCAGCATTTT
- | TRBJ1-5 | - | TRBV6-5 | CASRVGGFGQPQHF | TGTGCCAGCAGGGTAGGGGGATTTGGTCAGCCCCAGCATTTT
- | TRBJ1-3 | - | TRBV9 | CASRNPSGNTIYF | TGTGCCAGCAGAAACCCTTCAGGAAACACCATATATTTT
- | TRBJ1-1 | TRBD1 | TRBV29-1 | CSFRQGGSLGLEAFF | TGCAGCTTCCGACAGGGGGGCTCCCTTGGTCTTGAAGCTTTCTTT
- | TRBJ2-1 | - | TRBV28 | CASTTPSATLYNEQFF | TGTGCCAGCACCACCCCCTCGGCCACCTTATACAATGAGCAGTTCTTC
- | TRBJ2-7 | - | TRBV21-1 | CASSKVLPPGASYEQYF | TGTGCCAGCAGCAAAGTCCTGCCACCAGGGGCGAGCTACGAGCAGTACTTC
once | TRBJ1-3 | - | TRBV10-2 | CASSAVSGNTIYF | TGCGCCAGCAGTGCGGTCTCTGGAAACACCATATATTTT
- | TRBJ2-7 | TRBD1 | TRBV6-1 | CASSDPGQEYSYEQYF | TGTGCCAGCAGTGATCCTGGACAGGAATATTCCTACGAGCAGTACTTC
- | TRBJ2-5 | TRBD2 | TRBV18 | CASSPQAGGVETQYF | TGTGCCAGCTCACCACAAGCGGGGGGAGTAGAGACCCAGTACTTC
few | TRBJ2-5 | - | TRBV6-5 | CASSYGHTTGTQYF | TGTGCCAGCAGTTACGGCCATACAACTGGGACCCAGTACTTC
- | TRBJ2-6 | - | TRBV4-3 | CASSQEVSSGANVLTF | TGCGCCAGCAGCCAAGAAGTCAGCTCTGGGGCCAACGTCCTGACTTTC
once | TRBJ2-1 | - | TRBV7-7 | CASSSSGNGGYNEQFF | TGTGCTAGCAGCTCCAGTGGGAACGGGGGTTACAATGAGCAGTTCTTC
- | TRBJ1-1 | - | TRBV19 | CASSPLEGGTEAFF | TGTGCCAGTAGTCCCCTGGAAGGGGGCACTGAAGCTTTCTTT
- | TRBJ2-7 | TRBD1 | TRBV6-5 | CASRTGQGAYEQYF | TGTGCCAGCAGGACCGGACAGGGCGCCTACGAGCAGTACTTC
- | TRBJ2-7 | - | TRBV5-1 | CASSLAPSDQYEQYF | TGCGCCAGCAGCTTGGCCCCCTCGGACCAGTACGAGCAGTACTTC
- | TRBJ1-5 | - | TRBV18 | CASSSGLSNQPQHF | TGTGCCAGCTCATCGGGCCTCAGCAATCAGCCCCAGCATTTT
- | TRBJ2-7 | - | TRBV28 | CASINSYEQYF | TGTGCCAGTATTAACTCCTACGAGCAGTACTTC
- | TRBJ1-1 | - | TRBV16 | CASSRGFNTEAFF | TGTGCCAGCAGCCGGGGGTTTAACACTGAAGCTTTCTTT
- | TRBJ1-1 | - | TRBV5-8 | CASSFSAAGGAFF | TGTGCCAGCAGCTTTTCGGCGGCTGGTGGAGCTTTCTTT
- | TRBJ1-2 | - | TRBV28 | CASSLFRGGRGDGYTF | TGTGCCAGCAGTTTATTTCGGGGGGGAAGAGGAGATGGCTACACCTTC
- | TRBJ1-2 | - | TRBV30 | CALKGDGSYGYTF | TGTGCCCTTAAAGGGGACGGATCCTATGGCTACACCTTC
- | TRBJ1-1 | TRBD1 | TRBV7-8 | CASSSRGTGGRAFF | TGTGCCAGCAGTTCGAGGGGAACAGGGGGTCGGGCTTTCTTT
- | TRBJ2-5 | - | TRBV24-1 | CATSENRVETQYF | TGTGCCACCAGTGAAAACAGGGTGGAGACCCAGTACTTC
- | TRBJ1-2 | - | TRBV11-1 | CASSLGENYGYTF | TGTGCCAGCAGCTTAGGAGAAAACTATGGCTACACCTTC
- | TRBJ2-7 | TRBD2 | TRBV15 | CATSKRGGLAGASSYEQYF | TGTGCCACCAGCAAACGAGGAGGACTAGCGGGGGCCTCCTCCTACGAGCAGTACTTC
- | TRBJ1-1 | - | TRBV19 | CASSTSQGKVGTEAFF | TGTGCCAGTAGTACTTCCCAGGGAAAGGTTGGCACTGAAGCTTTCTTT
- | TRBJ1-1 | - | TRBV4-1 | CASSQETGLNTEAFF | TGCGCCAGCAGCCAAGAGACAGGTCTAAACACTGAAGCTTTCTTT
- | TRBJ2-1 | - | TRBV7-8 | CASSSRPTGGGYNEQFF | TGTGCCAGCAGCTCGCGGCCTACAGGGGGAGGGTACAATGAGCAGTTCTTC
- | TRBJ1-4 | - | TRBV28 | CASSPGTDEKLFF | TGTGCCAGCAGTCCCGGCACAGATGAAAAACTGTTTTTT
- | TRBJ1-3 | - | TRBV5-1 | CASSWTGEGNTIYF | TGCGCCAGCAGCTGGACGGGGGAGGGAAACACCATATATTTT
- | TRBJ1-6 | - | TRBV19 | CASSIGGNNSPLHF | TGTGCCAGTAGTATAGGTGGAAATAATTCACCCCTCCACTTT